The TCR beta chain under discussion was sequenced for a study of CXCR3-negative and CXCR3-positive naive CD8 T cells (dated by TCRdb to about 2019). Regarding the research as a whole: In total, roughly 140 million TRB reads were obtained, corresponding to roughly 1.5 +/- 0.3 million reads per library. Diversity and physicochemical repertoire analyses covered some eleven donors pooled from two independent experiments. TRBV-TRBJ cluster analysis included naive subsets from several donors and memory cells from 3 donors. What the study reported, not specific to this receptor: Freshly isolated PBMCs were used for most assays because CXCR3 expression partially decreased after cryopreservation. TRB CDR3s from CXCR3-positive naive cells showed higher hydrophobicity (lower Kidera factor 4), lower energy, and higher strength and volume indices than CXCR3-negative naive cells. Within the same donor, TRBV-TRBJ usage looked similar between naive CXCR3-negative and CXCR3-positive cells, but memory cells had distinct patterns. Comparably high repertoire diversity was found in both naive subsets, whereas much lower repertoire diversity was found in memory CD8+ T cells. Because surface CD5, which has been linked to self-reactivity in mice, was comparable between naive subsets, TCR interaction strength was also inferred from TRB CDR3 physicochemical properties.

Points on this clonotype: Its antigen has not been determined.

Sequencing used a NextSeq 550. The Human TCR Profiling Kit (MiLaboratory) was used to make UMI-labeled 5' RACE TRB cDNA libraries. The full amount of extracted RNA was used for cDNA synthesis, and the full amount of resulting cDNA was used for PCR amplification. Libraries were prepared in parallel with an identical number of PCR cycles. Per the source publication's procedure: With a requirement of at least two reads per UMI, MIGEC and MiXCR extracted about 48,000 +/- 9,800 unique UMI-labeled TRB cDNA molecules per library. On average, roughly 40,000 +/- 10,000 functional in-frame TRB CDR3 nucleotide clonotypes lacking stop codons were found per library. Diversity metrics, including normalized Shannon-Wiener and Chao1, were computed in VDJtools after downsampling to 5000 UMI-labeled TRB molecules per sample. VDJtools was used to calculate clonotype-size-weighted physicochemical properties of the central five CDR3 residues, namely interaction energy, strength, volume and Kidera factor 4. Each CDR3 protein sequence appears as one entry after TCRdb reprocessed the reads, and no DNA is included. These V and J calls rely on TCRdb rather than the paper's analysis. The sample has over 80,000 distinct CDR3 sequences on record. The biggest ten clones account for roughly 1.6% of the sample.

CDR3 length: 13 amino acids, cysteine to phenylalanine. No DNA is recorded. The germline V gene (reference sequence) provides CDR1 SGHNT and CDR2 YYREEE. Each CD8+ T cell subset was flow-sorted in triplicate, with fewer than 350,000 cells per subset placed directly into RLT lysis buffer. Naive CD8+ T cells were defined stringently as CD45RO-CCR7+CD27+CD95- to exclude memory contaminants. Standard density gradient centrifugation was used to isolate peripheral blood mononuclear cells from buffy coats. A FACSAria III was used to flow-sort naive CXCR3-negative and CXCR3-positive CD8+ T cells. An RNeasy Mini Kit was used to extract total RNA from the sorted cells.

The V and J segments used are TRBV5-4 and TRBJ1-1. The receptor comes from a human donor in good health. Some clones in this sample may be carry-over from other donors' samples. The specimen sequenced was naive CXCR3- CD8+ T cells from blood. According to the study, the label for this sample's cell subset or site signals: CD45RO-CCR7+CD27+CD95- naive CD8+ T cells lacking CXCR3 (TNR3-). This receptor has the CDR3 CASSFSSATEAFF.